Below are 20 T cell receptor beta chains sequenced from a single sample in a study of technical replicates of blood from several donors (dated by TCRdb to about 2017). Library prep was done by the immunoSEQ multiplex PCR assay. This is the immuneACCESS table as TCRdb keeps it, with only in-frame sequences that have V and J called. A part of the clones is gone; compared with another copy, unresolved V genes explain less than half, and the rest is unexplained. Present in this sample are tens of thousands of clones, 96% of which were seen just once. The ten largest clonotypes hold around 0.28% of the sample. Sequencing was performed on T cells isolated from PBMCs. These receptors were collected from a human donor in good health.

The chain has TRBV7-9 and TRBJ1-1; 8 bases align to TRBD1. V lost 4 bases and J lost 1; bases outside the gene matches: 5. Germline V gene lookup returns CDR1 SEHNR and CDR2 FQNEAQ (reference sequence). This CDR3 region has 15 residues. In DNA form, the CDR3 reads TGTGCCAGCAGCTCGCGGGACAGGAAGAACACTGAAGCTTTCTTT. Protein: CASSSRDRKNTEAFF. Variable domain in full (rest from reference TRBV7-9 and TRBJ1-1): DTGVSQNPRHKITKRGQNVTFRCDPISEHNRLYWYRQTLGQGPEFLTYFQNEAQLEKSRLLSDRFSAERPKGSFSTLEIQRTEQGDSAMYLCASSSRDRKNTEAFFGQGTRLTVV.

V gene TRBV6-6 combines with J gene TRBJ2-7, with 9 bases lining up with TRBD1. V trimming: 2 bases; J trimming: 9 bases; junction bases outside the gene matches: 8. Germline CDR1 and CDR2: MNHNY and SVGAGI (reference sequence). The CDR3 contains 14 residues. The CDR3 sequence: CASSYRDRAEGQYF. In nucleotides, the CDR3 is TGTGCCAGCAGTTACCGGGACAGGGCTGAGGGGCAGTACTTC.

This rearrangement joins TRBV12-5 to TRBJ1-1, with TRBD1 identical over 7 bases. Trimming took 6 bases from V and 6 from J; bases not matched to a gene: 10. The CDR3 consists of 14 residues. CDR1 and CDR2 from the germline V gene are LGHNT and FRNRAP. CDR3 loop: CASGGQAKSAEAFF. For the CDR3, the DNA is TGTGCTAGTGGCGGACAGGCAAAAAGCGCTGAAGCTTTCTTT.

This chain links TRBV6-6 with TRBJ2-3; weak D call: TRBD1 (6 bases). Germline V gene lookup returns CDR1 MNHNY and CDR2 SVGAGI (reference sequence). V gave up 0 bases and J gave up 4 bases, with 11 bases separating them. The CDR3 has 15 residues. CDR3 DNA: TGTGCCAGCAGTTACTCGACAGGAGTCCCAGATACGCAGTATTTT. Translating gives CASSYSTGVPDTQYF.

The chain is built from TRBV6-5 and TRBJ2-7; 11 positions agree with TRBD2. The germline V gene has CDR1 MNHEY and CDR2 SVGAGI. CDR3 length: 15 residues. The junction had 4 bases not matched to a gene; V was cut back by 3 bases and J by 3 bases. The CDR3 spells CASSYHGTSGYEQYF. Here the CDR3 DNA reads TGTGCCAGCAGTTATCACGGGACTAGCGGCTACGAGCAGTACTTC.

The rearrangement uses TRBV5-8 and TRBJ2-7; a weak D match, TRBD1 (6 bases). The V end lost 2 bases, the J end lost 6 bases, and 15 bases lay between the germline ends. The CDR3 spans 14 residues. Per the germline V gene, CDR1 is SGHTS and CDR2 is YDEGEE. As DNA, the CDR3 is TGTGCCAGCAGCTTTGGACAGTTCACCAGCGAGCAGTACTTC. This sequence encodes CASSFGQFTSEQYF. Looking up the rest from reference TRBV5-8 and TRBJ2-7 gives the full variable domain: EAGVTQSPTHLIKTRGQQATLRCSPISGHTSVYWYQQALGLGLQFLLWYDEGEERNRGNFPPRFSGRQFPNYSSELNVNALELEDSALYLCASSFGQFTSEQYFGPGTRLTVT.

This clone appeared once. The CDR3 DNA is TGTGCCAGCAGCCAGGACAGGGGGTCTGAGACCCAGTACTTC. Residues: CASSQDRGSETQYF. The rearrangement uses TRBV7-9 and TRBJ2-5; 10 nucleotides line up with TRBD1. The CDR3 is 14 residues long. CDR1 and CDR2 (germline): SEHNR, FQNEAQ (reference sequence). The junction had 5 bases not matched to a gene; V was cut back by 5 bases and J by 5 bases.

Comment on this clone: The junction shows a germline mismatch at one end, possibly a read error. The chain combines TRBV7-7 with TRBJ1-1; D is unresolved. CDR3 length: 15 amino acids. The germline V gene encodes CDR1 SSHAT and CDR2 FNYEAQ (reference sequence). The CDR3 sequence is CASSLPKSGNTEAFF. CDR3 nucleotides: TGTGCTAGCAGCTTACCCAAATCGGGGAACACTGAAGCTTTCTTT. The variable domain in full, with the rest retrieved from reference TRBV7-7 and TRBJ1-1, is GAGVSQSPRYKVTKRGQDVTLRCDPISSHATLYWYQQALGQGPEFLTYFNYEAQPDKSGLPSDRFSAERPEGSISTLTIQRTEQRDSAMYRCASSLPKSGNTEAFFGQGTRLTVV.

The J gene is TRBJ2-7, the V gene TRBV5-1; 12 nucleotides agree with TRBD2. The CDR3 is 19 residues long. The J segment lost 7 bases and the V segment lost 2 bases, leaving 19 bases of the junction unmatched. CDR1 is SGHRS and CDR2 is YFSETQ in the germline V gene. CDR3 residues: CASSLSGRLAGDPSREQYF. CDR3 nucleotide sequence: TGCGCCAGCAGCTTAAGCGGTAGACTAGCGGGAGATCCGTCGCGGGAGCAGTACTTC. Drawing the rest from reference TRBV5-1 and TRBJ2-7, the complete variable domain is KAGVTQTPRYLIKTRGQQVTLSCSPISGHRSVSWYQQTPGQGLQFLFEYFSETQRNKGNFPGRFSGRQFSNSRSEMNVSTLELGDSALYLCASSLSGRLAGDPSREQYFGPGTRLTVT.

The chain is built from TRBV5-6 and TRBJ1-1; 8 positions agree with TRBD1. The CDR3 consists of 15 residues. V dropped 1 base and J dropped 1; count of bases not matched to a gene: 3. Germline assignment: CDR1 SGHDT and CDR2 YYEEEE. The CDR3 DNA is TGTGCCAGCAGCTTGAGGGGGACAGGGAACACTGAAGCTTTCTTT. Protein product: CASSLRGTGNTEAFF.

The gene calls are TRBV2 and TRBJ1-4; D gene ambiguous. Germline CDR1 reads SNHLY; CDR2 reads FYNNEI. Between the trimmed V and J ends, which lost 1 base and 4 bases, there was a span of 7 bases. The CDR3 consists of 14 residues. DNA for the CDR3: TGTGCCAGCAGTGAAGAACAGTTTAATGAAAAACTGTTTTTT. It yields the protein CASSEEQFNEKLFF.

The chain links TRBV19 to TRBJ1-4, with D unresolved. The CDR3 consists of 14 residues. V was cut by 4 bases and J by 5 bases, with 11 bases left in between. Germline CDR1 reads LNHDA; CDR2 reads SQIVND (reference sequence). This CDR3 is CASSTGRENEKLFF. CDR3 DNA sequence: TGTGCCAGTAGTACAGGACGGGAAAATGAAAAACTGTTTTTT. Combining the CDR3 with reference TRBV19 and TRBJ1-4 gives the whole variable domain DGGITQSPKYLFRKEGQNVTLSCEQNLNHDAMYWYRQDPGQGLRLIYYSQIVNDFQKGDIAEGYSVSREKKESFPLTVTSAQKNPTAFYLCASSTGRENEKLFFGSGTQLSVL.

CDR3 sequence (DNA): TGTGCCAGCAGCTCCGCCGTCGGGACAGGGAGGCTAAGTCAGCCCCAGCATTTT. The encoded protein is CASSSAVGTGRLSQPQHF. The rearrangement joins TRBV27 to TRBJ1-5, with 9 bases identical to TRBD1. CDR3 length equals 18 residues. The V gene's germline CDR1 is MNHEY and CDR2 SMNVEV (reference sequence). V lost 6 bases and J lost 6; bases outside the gene matches: 18.

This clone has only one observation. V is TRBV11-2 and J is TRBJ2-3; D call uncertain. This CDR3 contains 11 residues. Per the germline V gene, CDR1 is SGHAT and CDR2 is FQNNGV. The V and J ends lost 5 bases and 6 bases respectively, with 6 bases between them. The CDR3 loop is CASSPLDTQYF. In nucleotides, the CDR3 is TGTGCCAGCAGCCCCCTCGATACGCAGTATTTT.

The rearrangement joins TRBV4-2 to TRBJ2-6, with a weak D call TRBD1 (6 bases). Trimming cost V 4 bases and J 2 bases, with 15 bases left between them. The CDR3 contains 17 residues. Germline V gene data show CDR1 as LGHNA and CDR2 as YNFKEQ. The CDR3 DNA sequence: TGTGCCAGCAGCCGCTCCAACAGGGAAGCTGGGGCCAACGTCCTGACTTTC. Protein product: CASSRSNREAGANVLTF.

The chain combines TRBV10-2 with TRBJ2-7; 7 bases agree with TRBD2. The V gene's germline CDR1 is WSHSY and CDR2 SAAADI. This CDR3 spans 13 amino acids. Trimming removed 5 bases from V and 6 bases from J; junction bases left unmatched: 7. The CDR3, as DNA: TGCGCCAGCAGTTATACGGGAGGAATCGAGCAGTACTTC. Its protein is CASSYTGGIEQYF.

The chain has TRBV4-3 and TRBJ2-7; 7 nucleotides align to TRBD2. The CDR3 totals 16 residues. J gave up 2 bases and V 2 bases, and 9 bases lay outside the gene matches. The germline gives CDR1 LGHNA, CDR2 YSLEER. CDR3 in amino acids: CASSQHITSATYEQYF. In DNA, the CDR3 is TGCGCCAGCAGCCAACACATAACTAGCGCAACCTACGAGCAGTACTTC.

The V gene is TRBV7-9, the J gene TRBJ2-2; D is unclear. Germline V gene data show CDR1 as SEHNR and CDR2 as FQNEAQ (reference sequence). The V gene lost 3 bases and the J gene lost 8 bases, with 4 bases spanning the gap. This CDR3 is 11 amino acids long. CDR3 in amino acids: CASSFNGELFF. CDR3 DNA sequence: TGTGCCAGCAGCTTCAATGGGGAGCTGTTTTTT.

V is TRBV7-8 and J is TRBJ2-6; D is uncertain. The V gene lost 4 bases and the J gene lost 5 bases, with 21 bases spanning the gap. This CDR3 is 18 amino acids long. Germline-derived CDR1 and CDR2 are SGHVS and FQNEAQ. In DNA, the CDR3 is TGTGCCAGCAGCTGGCAAAGTTACCCACAAAGTCGGGCCAACGTCCTGACTTTC. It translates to CASSWQSYPQSRANVLTF.

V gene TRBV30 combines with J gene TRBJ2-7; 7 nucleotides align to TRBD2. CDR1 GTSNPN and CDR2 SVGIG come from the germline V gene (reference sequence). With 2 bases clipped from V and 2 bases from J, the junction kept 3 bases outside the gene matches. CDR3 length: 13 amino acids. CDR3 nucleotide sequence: TGTGCCTGGAGTTTAGCGGGCCCCTACGAGCAGTACTTC. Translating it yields CAWSLAGPYEQYF.